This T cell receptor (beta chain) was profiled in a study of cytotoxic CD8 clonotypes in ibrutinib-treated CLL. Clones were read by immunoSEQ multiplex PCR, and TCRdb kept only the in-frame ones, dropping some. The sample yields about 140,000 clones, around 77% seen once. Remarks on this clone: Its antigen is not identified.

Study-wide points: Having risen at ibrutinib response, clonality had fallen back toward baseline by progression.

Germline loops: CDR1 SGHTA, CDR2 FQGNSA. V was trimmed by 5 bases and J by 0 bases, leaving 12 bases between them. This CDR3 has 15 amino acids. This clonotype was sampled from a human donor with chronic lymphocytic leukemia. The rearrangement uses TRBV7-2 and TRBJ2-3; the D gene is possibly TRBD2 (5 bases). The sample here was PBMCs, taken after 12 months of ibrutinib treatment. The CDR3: CASSVLATSTDTQYF. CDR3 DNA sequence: TGTGCCAGCAGCGTATTAGCGACCAGCACAGATACGCAGTATTTT.